The clone carrying this T cell receptor (beta chain) was counted only a few times. Germline CDR1 and CDR2: DFQATT and SNEGSKA (reference sequence). Trimming took 2 bases from V and 5 from J, leaving 13 bases between them. The CDR3 spans 14 residues. This record belongs to a study of response to subunit inactivated influenza vaccine. Each CDR3 protein gets one entry after TCRdb re-called the RT-PCR reads with MiXCR. The sample carries about 570,000 distinct CDR3 sequences, about 11% recorded once. The data also belong to a second study, concerning T cells expressing NK-cell markers. In that study: The cDNA for TCR beta came from 5'RACE template switching with UMIs. Just one sequenced donor of eight was HCMV-seronegative, while seven were seropositive.

The starting material was PBMCs from blood, obtained on the day of vaccination. This TCR was sampled from a man aged 50 or older who received an inactivated influenza vaccine. The gene calls are TRBV20-1 and TRBJ2-1, with D possibly being TRBD2 (6 bases). Written as DNA, the CDR3 is TGCAGTGCTAGAATGCCGGGACTTGACAATGAGCAGTTCTTC. Residues: CSARMPGLDNEQFF.